The clone carrying this T cell receptor beta chain showed up just a few times. Its target is not known. Investigators reverse transcribed all isolated RNA, so they sequenced expressed TCRB transcripts. TCRdb keeps only in-frame clones here, not all; method: immunoSEQ multiplex PCR. The sample carries 200,000 to 300,000 clones, 25% to 35% recorded once. Every sorted population was more than 95% pure. V dropped 8 bases and J dropped 1; count of bases not matched to a gene: 3. CDR3 length: 16 residues. Per germline, CDR1 SGHDN and CDR2 FVKESK. The data are from a study of beta chain features in type 1 diabetes. Findings and caveats of the study: Among patients, naive, central memory and Treg TCRB repertoires appeared more similar than among healthy donors.

The sample was central memory CD4+ T cells from blood. The V call is TRBV14, the J call TRBJ2-1; 15 nucleotides agree with TRBD2. The sequence derives from a man aged 25 to 45 in good health. CDR3 bases: TGTGCCAGCGACGGGACTAGCGGGAGGTCCTACAATGAGCAGTTCTTC. This sequence encodes CASDGTSGRSYNEQFF.